A single sample gave rise to the 17 T cell receptor beta chains below, sequenced in a study of regulatory T cells in long-lasting Graves disease. Assembly of TCR beta libraries relied on iRepertoire HTBI primers together with Arm-PCR of CDR3 regions. TCRdb passed the multiplex PCR reads through MiXCR, listing each CDR3 protein once. The sample has some 250,000 distinct CDR3 sequences, 15% to 20% seen once; the top ten hold around 15%. Indicated time point: newly diagnosed GD, antithyroid drugs for less than 3 months. Isolated PBMC RNA provided the starting material for the TCR library. The sample was also reused in another study, on T cells in Graves' hyperthyroidism and ophthalmopathy.

The source was peripheral blood mononuclear cells (PBMCs), collected at new diagnosis, from a patient treated with antithyroid drugs. These receptors came from a young woman with Graves disease.

This clonotype was observed many times. V gene TRBV3-1 combines with J gene TRBJ1-2; D not resolved. Germline V gives CDR1 LGHDT, CDR2 YNNKEL (reference sequence). This CDR3 has 14 amino acids. Trimming pared 2 bases from V and 4 bases from J, leaving 11 bases between. CDR3 coding DNA: TGTGCCAGCAGCCAACCCGAGGAGACCTATGGCTACACCTTC. Encoded protein: CASSQPEETYGYTF.

V usage is TRBV20-1 and J usage is TRBJ1-5; maybe TRBD1 (6 bases). Germline loops: CDR1 DFQATT, CDR2 SNEGSKA (reference sequence). V was pared by 3 bases and J by 0 bases, with 12 bases between. The CDR3 totals 15 residues. The CDR3 loop is CSASPGAGSNQPQHF. The CDR3 DNA reads TGCAGTGCTAGTCCGGGGGCGGGTAGCAATCAGCCCCAGCATTTT.

This clonotype was seen at least ten times. The J gene is TRBJ1-6, the V gene TRBV5-1; D is ambiguous. The V and J ends lost 0 bases and 1 base respectively, with 8 bases between them. This CDR3 contains 16 residues. Germline-derived CDR1 and CDR2 are SGHRS and YFSETQ. Here the CDR3 DNA reads TGCGCCAGCAGCTTGGAGGCCCGTTCCTATAATTCACCCCTCCACTTT. As protein: CASSLEARSYNSPLHF.

This clonotype came up a few times. The chain links TRBV6-1 to TRBJ1-1; D is unclear. The CDR3 contains 13 residues. Germline V CDR1 and CDR2: MNHNS, SASEGT. Trimming stripped 3 bases from V and 7 bases from J, with 12 bases between. In nucleotides, the CDR3 is TGTGCCAGCAGTGAGCGTTTGGCTCTTGAAGCTTTCTTT. This encodes CASSERLALEAFF.

This clonotype was seen at least ten times. The rearrangement links TRBV2 to TRBJ1-1, with a tentative D call TRBD1 (5 bases). Germline lookup yields CDR1 SNHLY and CDR2 FYNNEI. The V end lost 2 bases, the J end lost 2 bases, and 9 bases lay between the germline ends. This CDR3 is 14 amino acids long. CDR3 coding DNA: TGTGCCAGCAGTGAATACGGGGGAAACACTGAAGCTTTCTTT. It encodes CASSEYGGNTEAFF.

The table lists this clonotype with many counts. This rearrangement joins TRBV25-1 to TRBJ2-5; 9 bases fit TRBD1. CDR1 is MGHDK, CDR2 SYGVNS, per germline. The CDR3 has 14 residues. V shed 1 base and J 3 bases; nucleotides not matched to a gene: 0. CDR3 sequence reads: CASSEWDREETQYF. CDR3 in DNA: TGTGCCAGCAGTGAATGGGACAGGGAAGAGACCCAGTACTTC.

This clonotype was detected many times. The rearrangement links TRBV7-2 to TRBJ1-5, with no clear D. The CDR3 is 14 amino acids. Germline loops: CDR1 SGHTA, CDR2 FQGNSA. V was shortened by 5 bases and J by 3 bases, with 11 bases between the two germline ends. In nucleotides, the CDR3 is TGTGCCAGCAGCCCCAGCAGGAACAATCAGCCCCAGCATTTT. Its translation is CASSPSRNNQPQHF.

This clonotype was detected many times. The chain couples TRBV7-9 to TRBJ1-2; D unclear. The ends were cut back, 1 base at V and 4 bases at J, with 10 bases in the middle. The CDR3 is 14 residues long. Per germline, CDR1 SEHNR and CDR2 FQNEAQ (reference sequence). As DNA, the CDR3 is TGTGCCAGCAGCTTAGAGACCGGTGGCTATGGCTACACCTTC. Its translation is CASSLETGGYGYTF.

This clonotype was seen many times. The chain employs TRBV7-9 and TRBJ1-1; 12 bases fit TRBD1. The V and J ends lost 5 bases and 6 bases, in that order; junction bases with no gene match: 13. The CDR3 length is 17 residues. CDR1 is SEHNR, CDR2 FQNEAQ, per germline (reference sequence). The CDR3 spells CASSATGTGGDGAEAFF. The CDR3 DNA reads as TGTGCCAGCAGCGCTACCGGGACAGGGGGCGATGGGGCTGAAGCTTTCTTT.

This clonotype came up many times. The V call is TRBV29-1, the J call TRBJ2-3; D remains unclear. The CDR3 has 16 residues. The V end was cut by 6 bases, the J end by 5 bases, with 24 bases between. Germline values: CDR1 SQVTM, CDR2 ANQGSEA. The CDR3 protein is CSVLPLGQLSKDTQYF. CDR3 nucleotide sequence: TGCAGCGTACTTCCCCTCGGGCAGCTATCGAAAGATACGCAGTATTTT.

This clonotype was seen at least ten times. The J gene is TRBJ1-1, the V gene TRBV12-3 or TRBV12-4; unclear D gene. V was shortened by 6 bases and J by 2 bases, with 13 bases between the two germline ends. The CDR3 consists of 14 residues. The CDR3 reads CASSYRIHNTEAFF. The CDR3 DNA follows: TGTGCCAGCAGCTACCGTATCCATAACACTGAAGCTTTCTTT.

The chain is built from TRBV10-2 and TRBJ2-4, with TRBD1 identical over 9 bases. The V gene's germline CDR1 is WSHSY and CDR2 SAAADI. J lost 2 bases, V lost 5 bases, and 4 bases had no gene match. The CDR3 covers 15 residues. The CDR3 sequence is CASSTQGATKNIQYF. DNA for the CDR3: TGCGCCAGCAGTACACAGGGGGCCACCAAAAACATTCAGTACTTC.

In its sample, this clonotype was seen many times. V is TRBV18 and J is TRBJ2-7; the D gene is possibly TRBD2 (5 bases). V dropped 4 bases and J dropped 2 bases, with 9 bases sitting between them. The CDR3 has 13 residues. CDR1 is KGHSH and CDR2 is LQKENI in the germline V gene. Here the CDR3 DNA reads TGTGCCAGCTCACAGCGGCCGGCCTACGAGCAGTACTTC. It codes for CASSQRPAYEQYF.

The DNA for the CDR3 is TGCAGTGCTAGAGACCAGGTACAAGGGACCTTAGGCGATGAGCAGTTCTTC. Encoded protein: CSARDQVQGTLGDEQFF. The chain uses TRBV20-1 and TRBJ2-1; D is possibly TRBD1 or TRBD2 (5 bases each). Trimming removed 0 bases at V and 8 bases at J, with 23 bases between. Germline CDR1 reads DFQATT; CDR2 reads SNEGSKA (reference sequence). The CDR3 has 17 residues.

There are many counts of this clonotype. The rearrangement joins TRBV20-1 to TRBJ2-1; D remains unclear. The CDR3 spans 13 residues. Trimming cost V 2 bases and J 0 bases, with 5 bases left between them. Germline CDR1 and CDR2: DFQATT and SNEGSKA (reference sequence). This chain's CDR3 is CSARLVSYNEQFF. CDR3 DNA: TGCAGTGCTAGATTAGTCTCCTACAATGAGCAGTTCTTC.

Worth noting for this clonotype: The DNA is omitted, as the CDR3 cannot be located on it reliably, and the CDR3 follows TCRdb's listing. The CDR3 here is CASSFYICSAVRGPNEKLFF. This chain links TRBV11-2 with TRBJ1-4. Both ends counted, the CDR3 spans 20 residues. Germline V CDR1 and CDR2: SGHAT, FQNNGV.

This clonotype was seen many times. The chain recombines TRBV10-2 with TRBJ1-1; 9 positions agree with TRBD1. V dropped 3 bases and J dropped 1; count of bases not matched to a gene: 12. The germline V gene has CDR1 WSHSY and CDR2 SAAADI. The CDR3 is made up of 18 amino acids. The CDR3 nucleotides read TGCGCCAGCAGTGATTCCGGACAGGGGAGGGTTTGGAACACTGAAGCTTTCTTT. It encodes CASSDSGQGRVWNTEAFF.